This T cell receptor beta chain was recovered during a study of blood T cell repertoires in COVID-19. With V trimmed by 6 bases and J by 4 bases, 10 bases remained unmatched. CDR1 is SGDLS and CDR2 is YYNGEE in the germline V gene. The CDR3 has 15 residues. TCRdb's copy holds only in-frame clones and misses some; the assay was immunoSEQ multiplex PCR. The sample lists more than 75,000 clones; around 90% were seen once. This chain links TRBV9 with TRBJ2-3; 8 bases line up with TRBD2. Sequenced material: peripheral blood. The receptor comes from a middle-aged man with COVID-19, enrolled during active disease. The CDR3 coding sequence is TGTGCCAGCAATCCACGGGGGGGCCGTGCAGATACGCAGTATTTT. Its protein is CASNPRGGRADTQYF.